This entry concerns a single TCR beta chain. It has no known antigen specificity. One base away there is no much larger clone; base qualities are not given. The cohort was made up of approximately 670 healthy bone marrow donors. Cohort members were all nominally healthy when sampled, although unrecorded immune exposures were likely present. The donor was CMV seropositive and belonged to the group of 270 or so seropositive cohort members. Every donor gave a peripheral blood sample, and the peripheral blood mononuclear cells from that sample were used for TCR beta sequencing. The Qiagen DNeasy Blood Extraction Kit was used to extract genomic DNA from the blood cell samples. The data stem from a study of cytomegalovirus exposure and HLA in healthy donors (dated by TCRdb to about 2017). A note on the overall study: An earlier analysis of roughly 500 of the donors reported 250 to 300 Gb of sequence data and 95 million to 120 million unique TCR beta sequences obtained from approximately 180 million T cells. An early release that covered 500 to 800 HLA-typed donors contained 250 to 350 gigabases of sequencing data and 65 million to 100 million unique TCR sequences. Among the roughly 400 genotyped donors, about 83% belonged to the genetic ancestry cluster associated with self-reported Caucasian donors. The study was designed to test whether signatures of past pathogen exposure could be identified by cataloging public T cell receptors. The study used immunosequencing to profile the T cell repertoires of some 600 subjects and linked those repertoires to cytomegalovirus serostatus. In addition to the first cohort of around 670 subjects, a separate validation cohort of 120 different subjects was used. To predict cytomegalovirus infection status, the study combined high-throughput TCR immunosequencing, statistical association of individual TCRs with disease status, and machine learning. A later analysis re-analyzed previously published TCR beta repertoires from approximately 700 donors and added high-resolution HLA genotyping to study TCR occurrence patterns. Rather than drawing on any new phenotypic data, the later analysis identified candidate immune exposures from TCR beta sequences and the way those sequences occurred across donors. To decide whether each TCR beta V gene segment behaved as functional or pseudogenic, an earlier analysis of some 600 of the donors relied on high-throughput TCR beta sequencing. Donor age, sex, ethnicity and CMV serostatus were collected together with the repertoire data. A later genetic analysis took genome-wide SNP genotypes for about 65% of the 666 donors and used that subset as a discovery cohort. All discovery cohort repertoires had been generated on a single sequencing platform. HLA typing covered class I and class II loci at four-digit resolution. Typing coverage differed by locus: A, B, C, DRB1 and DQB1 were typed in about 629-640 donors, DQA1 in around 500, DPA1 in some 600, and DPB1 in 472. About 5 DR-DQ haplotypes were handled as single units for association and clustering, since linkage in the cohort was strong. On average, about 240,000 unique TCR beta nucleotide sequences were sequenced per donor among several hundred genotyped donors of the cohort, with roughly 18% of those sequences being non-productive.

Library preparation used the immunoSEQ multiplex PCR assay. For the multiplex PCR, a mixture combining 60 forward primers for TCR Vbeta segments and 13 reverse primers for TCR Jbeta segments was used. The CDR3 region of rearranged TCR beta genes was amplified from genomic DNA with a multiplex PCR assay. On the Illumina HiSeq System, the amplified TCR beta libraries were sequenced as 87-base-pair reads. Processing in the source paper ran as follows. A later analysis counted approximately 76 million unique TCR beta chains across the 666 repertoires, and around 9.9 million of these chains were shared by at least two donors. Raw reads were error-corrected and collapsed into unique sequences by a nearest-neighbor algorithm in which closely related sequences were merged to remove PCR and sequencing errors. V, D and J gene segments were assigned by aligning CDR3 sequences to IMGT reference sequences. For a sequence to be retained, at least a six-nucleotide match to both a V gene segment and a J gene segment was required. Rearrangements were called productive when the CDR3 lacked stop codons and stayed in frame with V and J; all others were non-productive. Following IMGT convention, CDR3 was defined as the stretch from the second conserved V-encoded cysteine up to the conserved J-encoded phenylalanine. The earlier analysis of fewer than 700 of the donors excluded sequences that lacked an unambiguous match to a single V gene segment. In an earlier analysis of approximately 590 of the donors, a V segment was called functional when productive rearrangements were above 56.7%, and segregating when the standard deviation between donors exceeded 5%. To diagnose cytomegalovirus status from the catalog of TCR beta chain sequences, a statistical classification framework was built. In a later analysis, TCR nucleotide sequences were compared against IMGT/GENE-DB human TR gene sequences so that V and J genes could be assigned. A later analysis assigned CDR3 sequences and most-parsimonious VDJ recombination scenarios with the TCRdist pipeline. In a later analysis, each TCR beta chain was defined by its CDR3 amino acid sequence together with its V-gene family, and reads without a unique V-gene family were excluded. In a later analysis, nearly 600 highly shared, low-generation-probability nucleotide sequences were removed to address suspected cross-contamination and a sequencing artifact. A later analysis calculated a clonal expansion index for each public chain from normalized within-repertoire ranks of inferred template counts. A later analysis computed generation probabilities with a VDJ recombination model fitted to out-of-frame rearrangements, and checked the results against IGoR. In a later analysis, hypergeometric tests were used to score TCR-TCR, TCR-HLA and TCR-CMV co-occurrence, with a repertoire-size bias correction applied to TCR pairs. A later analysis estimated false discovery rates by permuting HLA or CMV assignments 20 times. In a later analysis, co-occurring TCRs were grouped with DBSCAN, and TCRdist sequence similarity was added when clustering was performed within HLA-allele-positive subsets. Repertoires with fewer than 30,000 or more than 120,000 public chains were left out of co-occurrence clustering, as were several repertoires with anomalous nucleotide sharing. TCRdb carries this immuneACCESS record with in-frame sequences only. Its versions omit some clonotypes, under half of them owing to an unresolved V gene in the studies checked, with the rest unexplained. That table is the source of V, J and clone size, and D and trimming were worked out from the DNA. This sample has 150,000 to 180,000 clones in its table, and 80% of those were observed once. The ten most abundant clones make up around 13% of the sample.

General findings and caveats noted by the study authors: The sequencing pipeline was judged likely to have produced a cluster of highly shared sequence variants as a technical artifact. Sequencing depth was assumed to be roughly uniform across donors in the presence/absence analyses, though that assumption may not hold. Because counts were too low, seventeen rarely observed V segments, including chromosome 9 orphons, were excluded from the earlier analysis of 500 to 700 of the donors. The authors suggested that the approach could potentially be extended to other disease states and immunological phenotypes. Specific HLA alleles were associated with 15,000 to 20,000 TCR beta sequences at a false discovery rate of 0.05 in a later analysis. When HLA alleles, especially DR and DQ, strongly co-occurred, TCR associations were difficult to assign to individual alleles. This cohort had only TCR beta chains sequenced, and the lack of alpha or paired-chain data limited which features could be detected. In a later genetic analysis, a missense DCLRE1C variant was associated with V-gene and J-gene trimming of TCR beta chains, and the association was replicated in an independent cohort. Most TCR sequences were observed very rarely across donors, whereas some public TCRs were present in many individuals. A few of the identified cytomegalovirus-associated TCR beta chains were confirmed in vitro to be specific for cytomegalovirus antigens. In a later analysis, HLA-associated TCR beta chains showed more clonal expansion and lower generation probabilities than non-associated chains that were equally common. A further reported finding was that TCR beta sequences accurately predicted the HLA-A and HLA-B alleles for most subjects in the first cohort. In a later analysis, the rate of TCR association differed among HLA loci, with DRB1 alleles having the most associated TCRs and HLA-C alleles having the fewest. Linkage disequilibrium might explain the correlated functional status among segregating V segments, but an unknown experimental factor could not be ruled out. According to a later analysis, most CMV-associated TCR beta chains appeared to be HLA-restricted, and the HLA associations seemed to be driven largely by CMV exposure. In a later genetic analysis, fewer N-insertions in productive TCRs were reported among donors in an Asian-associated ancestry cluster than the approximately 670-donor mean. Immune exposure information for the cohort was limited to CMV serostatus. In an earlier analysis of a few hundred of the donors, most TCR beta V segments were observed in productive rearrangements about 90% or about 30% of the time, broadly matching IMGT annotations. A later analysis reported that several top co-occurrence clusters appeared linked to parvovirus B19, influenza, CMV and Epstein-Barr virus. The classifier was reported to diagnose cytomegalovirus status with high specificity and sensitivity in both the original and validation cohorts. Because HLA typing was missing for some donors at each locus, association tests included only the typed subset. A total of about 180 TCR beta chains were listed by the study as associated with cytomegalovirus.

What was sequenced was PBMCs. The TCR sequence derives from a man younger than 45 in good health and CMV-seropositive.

The DNA sequence is TGTGCCACCAGCAGGGGGGGGTTGACAGTCTCCTACGAGCAGTACTTC. This encodes CATSRGGLTVSYEQYF. The sequence joins TRBV15 to TRBJ2-7, and TRBD2 matches 7 of the central bases. Germline trimming: 3 bases from V, 0 bases from J; junction bases outside gene matches: 8. CDR1 and CDR2 (LNHNV, YYDKDF) derive from the germline V gene (reference sequence). The CDR3 contains 16 residues, cysteine and phenylalanine counted. Only the CDR3 DNA is retained, 48 bases long and in frame from the first base. The full variable domain, completed from the reference TRBV15 and TRBJ2-7 proteins outside the CDR3, reads DAMVIQNPRYQVTQFGKPVTLSCSQTLNHNVMYWYQQKSSQAPKLLFHYYDKDFNNEADTPDNFQSRRPNTSFCFLDIRSPGLGDTAMYLCATSRGGLTVSYEQYFGPGTRLTVT.